One sample yielded the 10 T cell receptor beta chains listed below, sequenced in a study of cytomegalovirus exposure and HLA in healthy donors. The primer mix had 60 Vbeta and 13 Jbeta primers. The assay was immunoSEQ multiplex PCR, and TCRdb's table has in-frame clones only and misses some. The table shows nearly 110,000 clones, with 81% occurring only once. The sample was PBMCs. The receptor set was obtained from a man aged 30-40 years in good health and CMV-seronegative.

The V call is TRBV7-3, the J call TRBJ2-2; D might be TRBD2 (6 bases). Germline CDR1 and CDR2: SGHTA and FQGTGA. V lost 10 bases, J lost 0 bases, and 12 bases lay in between. There are 14 residues in the CDR3. CDR3 region: CATGTGTNTGELFF. The DNA for the CDR3 is TGTGCCACCGGGACTGGGACGAACACCGGGGAGCTGTTTTTT.

The J gene is TRBJ2-7, the V gene TRBV18; TRBD2 aligns across 7 bases. The CDR3 is 16 amino acids. Trimming took 0 bases from V and 2 from J; bases not matched to a gene: 7. Germline CDR1 KGHSH, CDR2 LQKENI. CDR3 sequence reads: CASSPPGGVSPYEQYF. The CDR3 coding sequence is TGTGCCAGCTCACCACCGGGGGGGGTAAGTCCCTACGAGCAGTACTTC.

In this sample, this clone turned up a few times. The rearrangement links TRBV19 to TRBJ1-2; tentatively, D is TRBD1 (5 bases). V lost 10 bases, J lost 4 bases, and 13 bases lay in between. CDR1 is LNHDA, CDR2 SQIVND, per germline (reference sequence). The CDR3 extends over 12 amino acids. CDR3 residues: CATASGGYGYTF. CDR3 bases: TGTGCCACCGCCTCCGGGGGCTATGGCTACACCTTC. Full variable domain (missing parts from reference TRBV19 and TRBJ1-2): DGGITQSPKYLFRKEGQNVTLSCEQNLNHDAMYWYRQDPGQGLRLIYYSQIVNDFQKGDIAEGYSVSREKKESFPLTVTSAQKNPTAFYLCATASGGYGYTFGSGTRLTVV.

The J gene is TRBJ2-7, the V gene TRBV10-2, with a possible D match to TRBD2 (5 bases). This CDR3 comprises 12 residues. Germline-derived CDR1 and CDR2 are WSHSY and SAAADI. Trimming removed 6 bases at V and 2 bases at J, with 8 bases between. The CDR3 region has the DNA TGCGCCAGCAGAGACGGGGCCTACGAGCAGTACTTC. It translates to CASRDGAYEQYF.

This chain connects TRBV30 to TRBJ1-5, with a possible D match to TRBD1 (5 bases). CDR1 and CDR2 from the germline V gene are GTSNPN and SVGIG (reference sequence). The CDR3 is made up of 13 amino acids. V lost 6 bases to trimming and J lost 2 bases, with 11 bases between them. As DNA, the CDR3 is TGTGCCTGCATGGGGCAGGGCAATCAGCCCCAGCATTTT. Translating gives CACMGQGNQPQHF. Filled out from reference TRBV30 and TRBJ1-5, the complete variable domain reads SQTIHQWPATLVQPVGSPLSLECTVEGTSNPNLYWYRQAAGRGLQLLFYSVGIGQISSEVPQNLSASRPQDRQFILSSKKLLLSDSGFYLCACMGQGNQPQHFGDGTRLSIL.

This clone was detected many times. The chain recombines TRBV14 with TRBJ2-7; D possibly corresponds to TRBD2 (7 bases). Trimming took off 3 bases at V and 2 bases at J, with 20 bases between the two ends. The CDR3 length is 17 residues. Germline-derived CDR1 and CDR2 are SGHDN and FVKESK. DNA for the CDR3: TGTGCCAGCAGCCAGACTTACGGCGGGGGCGCCCCCTACGAGCAGTACTTC. This translates into CASSQTYGGGAPYEQYF.

The chain carries TRBV19 and TRBJ1-1; D might be TRBD1 (6 bases). V lost 6 bases, J lost 3 bases, and 14 bases lay in between. Germline loops: CDR1 LNHDA, CDR2 SQIVND (reference sequence). This CDR3 spans 14 amino acids. The CDR3 loop is CASSGGGGHTEAFF. The CDR3 DNA sequence: TGTGCCAGTAGCGGAGGCGGGGGCCACACTGAAGCTTTCTTT.

V is TRBV6-5 and J is TRBJ2-7; 8 bases are shared with TRBD2. Germline V lookup: CDR1 MNHEY, CDR2 SVGAGI. Germline trimming cut 8 bases from V and 7 bases from J; bases unmatched to any gene: 13. This CDR3 comprises 14 residues. The CDR3: CASLRLAGVGEQYF. For the CDR3, the DNA is TGTGCCAGCTTACGGCTAGCGGGCGTTGGAGAGCAGTACTTC.

The V and J genes are TRBV27 and TRBJ1-6, with 8 bases fitting TRBD1. J lost 9 bases, V lost 8 bases, and 9 bases had no gene match. This CDR3 comprises 14 residues. Looked up from germline, CDR1 is MNHEY and CDR2 is SMNVEV (reference sequence). The CDR3 nucleotides are TGTGCCAGCGGGCCCGGACAGGGTTTTTCACCCCTCCACTTT. It is translated as CASGPGQGFSPLHF.

The chain recombines TRBV7-6 with TRBJ2-7, with 7 bases that match TRBD2. Germline V gives CDR1 SGHVS, CDR2 FNYEAQ. The length of the CDR3 is 12 residues. V was clipped by 4 bases and J by 6 bases; unmatched bases: 3. CDR3 bases: TGTGCCAGCAGCTCGACTAGCTCCGAGCAGTACTTC. Protein product: CASSSTSSEQYF.